This T cell receptor beta chain was captured by sequencing in a study of T cell responses to AZD1222 COVID-19 vaccine (dated by TCRdb to the early 2020s). Looking at the study overall: AZD1222 recipients given second doses at about 4 weeks or at about 12 weeks were pooled, since spike-specific TCR depth and breadth were not found to differ between the two schedules. TCR sequencing was performed for 230 to 250 trial participants, of whom roughly 200 were given two doses of AZD1222 and roughly 25 were given two doses of MenACWY control vaccine. Enrollment into the trials was organized by age into subgroups of 18-55, 56-69 and 70-plus years, and those subgroups contained roughly 150, 30 and 60 TCR-sequenced participants, respectively. General findings and caveats noted by the study authors: After two AZD1222 doses, spike-specific TCR breadth and depth were significantly higher than at day 0 and than in MenACWY recipients. The 56-69-year group was small, and its depth increase did not reach significance, likely because of low power. Vaccine-associated CD4 TCRs spanned the whole spike protein, with dominant responses in regions 160-218 and 743-854. Conclusions about previously exposed vaccinees were limited because only a handful of AZD1222 recipients were SARS-CoV-2 seropositive at baseline. Participants were mostly white British, with more females than males. The authors suggested clonal diversity may have been underestimated. Reportedly, almost half of the unique spike-specific TCRs recognized epitopes lying outside the regions that are mutated in the B.1.351 and B.1.1.7 variants. Because no day 14 peak-response samples were available, repertoires were characterized only after the peak T cell response.

The CDR3 regions of human TCRbeta chains were subjected to immunosequencing. On the authors' methods: TCRs in the repertoires were matched against a reference library of SARS-CoV-2-specific TCRs that had been generated with the MIRA antigen-specificity platform. Breadth meant the fraction of unique TCRs that were SARS-CoV-2-associated, whereas depth meant the fraction of total T cells that were SARS-CoV-2-associated. Using the MIRA data, each spike-specific TCR was assigned both to the spike region to which the TCR was reactive and to a CD4 or CD8 class. Log10-transformed breadth and depth values were compared by one-way ANOVA with Sidak's multiple comparisons tests. Sourced from immuneACCESS, this table was stored by TCRdb with only in-frame sequences that have V and J called. A share of the clones is absent; for the studies checked, an unresolved V gene accounts for under half, and the remainder has no known explanation. The D gene and trimming were derived from the DNA, and the V and J assignments and clone size from that table. The table for this sample lists roughly 120,000 clones; about 90% of them were counted only once. Clones ranked in the top ten supply 7.5% to 8% of the sample.

As regards this clone: Its antigen target is currently unknown. It has no much larger one-base neighbor in the sample; base qualities were not kept.

The time point label here, explained by the study, means: baseline before first vaccination. Vaccinee samples were obtained from the UK trials COV001 and COV002, which included a single-blind randomized controlled phase 2/3 trial of AZD1222 (ChAdOx1 nCoV-19) in healthy adults. Trial participant PBMC samples were collected at day 0 and day 28 after the second dose for TCRbeta chain sequencing. Measured from the cysteine to the phenylalanine, the CDR3 is 15 residues long. Only the CDR3 DNA is retained, 45 bases long and in frame from the first base. Clipping removes 1 base from V and 7 bases from J, with 4 as the unmatched junction base count. CDR1 MNHEY and CDR2 SMNVEV are derived from the germline V gene (reference sequence).

This chain is built from TRBV27 and TRBJ1-4; the junction holds 9 bases that match TRBD1. The TCR originated in an adult in good health. Sample: peripheral blood, taken on day 0 of AZD1222 vaccination. The base sequence is TGTGCCAGCAGTTTATACGGGACAGGGACTGAAAAACTGTTTTTT. The translation is CASSLYGTGTEKLFF.